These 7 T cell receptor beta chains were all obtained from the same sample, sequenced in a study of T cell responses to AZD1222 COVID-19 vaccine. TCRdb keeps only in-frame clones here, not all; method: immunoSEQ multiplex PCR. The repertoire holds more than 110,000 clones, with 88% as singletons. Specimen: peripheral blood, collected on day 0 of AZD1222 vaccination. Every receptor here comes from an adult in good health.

The CDR3 DNA reads TGTGCCAGCAGTTTGGGGCAGGGACATCAGCCCCAGCATTTT. Translation gives CASSLGQGHQPQHF. J is TRBJ1-5 and V is TRBV27; tentatively, D is TRBD1 (5 bases). V lost 3 bases and J lost 5, with 11 bases in between. The CDR3 loop spans 14 amino acids. Germline V gene lookup returns CDR1 MNHEY and CDR2 SMNVEV (reference sequence).

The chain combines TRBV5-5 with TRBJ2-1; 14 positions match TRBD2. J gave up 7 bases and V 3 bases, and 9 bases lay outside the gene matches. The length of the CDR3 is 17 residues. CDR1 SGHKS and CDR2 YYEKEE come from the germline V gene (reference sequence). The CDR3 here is CASSWRGLAGVGNEQFF. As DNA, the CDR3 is TGTGCCAGCAGCTGGAGGGGACTAGCGGGAGTGGGAAATGAGCAGTTCTTC.

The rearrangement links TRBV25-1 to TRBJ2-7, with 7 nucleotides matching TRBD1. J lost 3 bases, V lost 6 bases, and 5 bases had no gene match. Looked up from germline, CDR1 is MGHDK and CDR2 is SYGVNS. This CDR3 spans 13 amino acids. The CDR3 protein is CASSRTGHYEQYF. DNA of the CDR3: TGTGCCAGCAGCCGGACAGGACACTACGAGCAGTACTTC.

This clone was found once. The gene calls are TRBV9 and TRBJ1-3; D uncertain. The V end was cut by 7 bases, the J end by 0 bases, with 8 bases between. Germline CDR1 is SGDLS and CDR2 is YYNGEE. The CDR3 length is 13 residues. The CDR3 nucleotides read TGTGCCAGCGGATCGCACTCTGGAAACACCATATATTTT. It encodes CASGSHSGNTIYF.

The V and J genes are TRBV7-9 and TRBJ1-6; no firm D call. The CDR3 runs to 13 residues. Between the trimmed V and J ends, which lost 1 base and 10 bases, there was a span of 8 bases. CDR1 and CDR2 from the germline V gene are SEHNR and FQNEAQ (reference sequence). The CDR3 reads CASSLVVDSPLHF. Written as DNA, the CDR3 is TGTGCCAGCAGCTTAGTTGTAGACTCACCCCTCCACTTT.

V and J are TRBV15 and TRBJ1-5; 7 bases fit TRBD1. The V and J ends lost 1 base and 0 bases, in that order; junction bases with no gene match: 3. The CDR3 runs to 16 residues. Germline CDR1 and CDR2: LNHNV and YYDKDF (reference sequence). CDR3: CATSRGTGFSNQPQHF. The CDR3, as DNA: TGTGCCACCAGCAGAGGGACAGGATTTAGCAATCAGCCCCAGCATTTT.

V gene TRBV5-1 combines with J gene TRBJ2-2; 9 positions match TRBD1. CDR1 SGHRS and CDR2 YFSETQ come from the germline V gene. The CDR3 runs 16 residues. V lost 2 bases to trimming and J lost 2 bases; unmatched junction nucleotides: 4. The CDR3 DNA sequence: TGCGCCAGCAGCTTAACAGGGGGCCGTAACACCGGGGAGCTGTTTTTT. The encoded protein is CASSLTGGRNTGELFF.